This TCR beta chain was recorded in a study of cytomegalovirus exposure and HLA in healthy donors. Study summary: Earlier, roughly 180 million T cells were analyzed, and around 100 million unique TCR beta sequences were found among them.

Study observations and caveats: In a later analysis, the majority of CMV-associated beta chains seemingly showed HLA restriction. Several of the most significant clusters were apparently associated with common viral pathogens in a later analysis.

The CDR3 is 18 amino acids. Germline CDR1 reads SGHDT; CDR2 reads YYEEEE. V was pared by 4 bases and J by 0 bases, with 9 bases of the junction left unmatched. Concerning this clone itself: Its antigen is undetermined.

13 Jbeta primers and 60 Vbeta primers were used for the PCR. TCRdb's table, derived via immunoSEQ multiplex PCR, lists solely in-frame clones and lacks some. The table lists 150,000 to 200,000 clones, 70% to 85% of them singletons, with approximately 6.5% in the top ten. The chain recombines TRBV5-6 with TRBJ1-6; 8 bases fit TRBD1. The source of this sequence is a man between 45 and 60 years old in good health and CMV-seropositive. Sequenced input: PBMCs. The CDR3 region has the DNA TGTGCCAGCAGCCCCGGACAGGGCCGGAGCTCCTATAATTCACCCCTCCACTTT. It translates to CASSPGQGRSSYNSPLHF.